Listed below are T cell receptor beta chains from one sample, sequenced in a study of cytomegalovirus exposure and HLA in healthy donors. TCRdb keeps only in-frame clones here, not all; method: immunoSEQ multiplex PCR. Of about 180,000 clones listed, roughly 70% are singletons. Sequencing was performed on PBMCs. These receptors were collected from a male donor in good health and CMV-seronegative. Each CDR3 is given with its conserved first and last residue. Each record gives: J gene, V gene, clone size, D gene, CDR3 protein, CDR3 DNA. The D gene is left open where the match is weak. Clone size is not always given. Where it is, it says once, few, many or a class for expanded clones.

TRBJ2-7 | TRBV7-2 | - | TRBD2 | CASSLGPLAGGPDEQYF | TGTGCCAGCAGCTTAGGGCCTCTAGCGGGAGGCCCCGACGAGCAGTACTTC
TRBJ2-2 | TRBV10-3 | many | TRBD2 | CAMRDDSGTLSGELFF | TGTGCCATGCGAGACGATAGCGGGACCTTGAGCGGGGAGCTGTTTTTT
TRBJ2-3 | TRBV11-3 | - | - | CASSLEEGGTQYF | TGTGCCAGCAGCTTAGAGGAAGGGGGTACGCAGTATTTT
TRBJ1-4 | TRBV25-1 | few | - | CASSEMRDNEKLFF | TGTGCCAGCAGTGAGATGCGGGATAATGAAAAACTGTTTTTT
TRBJ1-1 | TRBV28 | - | - | CASSLGQREAFF | TGTGCCAGCAGTCTCGGACAGCGTGAAGCTTTCTTT
TRBJ1-5 | TRBV2 | - | - | CASRSPSSWGNQPQHF | TGTGCCAGCAGAAGCCCCTCTAGTTGGGGCAATCAGCCCCAGCATTTT
TRBJ2-1 | TRBV7-6 | - | - | CACGRSYNEQFF | TGTGCCTGCGGGCGGTCCTACAATGAGCAGTTCTTC
TRBJ2-3 | TRBV15 | - | TRBD2 | CATSRDSLAGGSRTDTQYF | TGTGCCACCAGCAGAGATTCGCTAGCGGGAGGTTCCCGCACAGATACGCAGTATTTT
TRBJ2-7 | TRBV6-5 | - | - | CAITGPGGYEQYF | TGTGCCATCACCGGGCCAGGGGGGTACGAGCAGTACTTC
TRBJ1-2 | TRBV6-5 | few | TRBD1 | CASSETGAGGGYTF | TGTGCCAGCAGTGAGACAGGGGCTGGTGGTGGCTACACCTTC
TRBJ2-2 | TRBV6-7 | - | TRBD1 | CASSYLDREYTGELFF | TGTGCCAGCAGTTACTTGGACAGGGAATACACCGGGGAGCTGTTTTTT
TRBJ2-7 | TRBV10-2 | - | - | CASSDGGYEQYF | TGCGCCAGCAGTGACGGGGGCTACGAGCAGTACTTC
TRBJ2-7 | TRBV5-1 | - | - | CASSLGFLETYEQYF | TGCGCCAGCAGCTTGGGTTTCCTCGAAACATACGAGCAGTACTTC
TRBJ2-7 | TRBV6-6 | - | - | CASTSGRYEQYF | TGTGCCAGCACCTCAGGGAGGTACGAGCAGTACTTC
TRBJ2-6 | TRBV19 | - | TRBD1 | CASSIGPGQGASGANVLTF | TGTGCCAGTAGTATAGGCCCGGGACAGGGGGCTTCTGGGGCCAACGTCCTGACTTTC
TRBJ1-5 | TRBV15 | - | TRBD1 | CATSIQGAWNQPQHF | TGTGCCACCAGCATACAGGGGGCATGGAATCAGCCCCAGCATTTT
TRBJ1-5 | TRBV28 | - | - | CASSQNRVLGNQPQHF | TGTGCCAGCAGTCAAAACAGGGTTTTAGGGAATCAGCCCCAGCATTTT
TRBJ1-2 | TRBV30 | - | - | CAWSGGTGDYGYTF | TGTGCCTGGAGTGGGGGAACGGGGGACTATGGCTACACCTTC
TRBJ2-1 | TRBV4-3 | - | TRBD1 | CASSQELQGAYNEQFF | TGCGCCAGCAGCCAAGAATTGCAGGGGGCCTACAATGAGCAGTTCTTC
TRBJ2-7 | TRBV7-2 | - | TRBD2 | CASSLAGIAGYEQYF | TGTGCCAGCAGCCTAGCTGGGATAGCGGGATACGAGCAGTACTTC
TRBJ2-3 | TRBV15 | - | - | CATSREYGFSDTQYF | TGTGCCACCAGCAGAGAGTATGGCTTTTCAGATACGCAGTATTTT
TRBJ2-3 | TRBV30 | - | - | CAWTGGTDTQYF | TGTGCCTGGACAGGGGGCACAGATACGCAGTATTTT
TRBJ1-4 | TRBV4-1 | once | - | CASSPSGGANEKLFF | TGCGCCAGCAGCCCCTCGGGGGGCGCAAACGAAAAACTGTTTTTT
TRBJ2-7 | TRBV6-6 | once | TRBD1 | CASSPPGTGAYEQYF | TGTGCCAGCAGTCCCCCCGGGACAGGGGCCTACGAGCAGTACTTC
TRBJ1-2 | TRBV28 | - | - | CASSPLPTGFWYGYTF | TGTGCCAGCAGTCCCTTGCCGACAGGATTTTGGTATGGCTACACCTTC
TRBJ2-7 | TRBV19 | - | - | CASTGGMTYEQYF | TGTGCCAGTACCGGAGGGATGACCTACGAGCAGTACTTC
TRBJ1-2 | TRBV6-6 | - | - | CASSPDRHGGYTF | TGTGCCAGCAGTCCCGACAGGCATGGTGGCTACACCTTC
TRBJ2-1 | TRBV30 | - | - | CAWSHSSYNEQFF | TGTGCCTGGAGTCACAGCTCCTACAATGAGCAGTTCTTC
TRBJ1-5 | TRBV27 | - | - | CASSPRTGEDNQPQHF | TGTGCCAGCAGTCCCCGGACGGGGGAGGACAATCAGCCCCAGCATTTT
TRBJ2-7 | TRBV6-5 | few | TRBD2 | CASSLLADPYEQYF | TGTGCCAGCAGTCTACTAGCGGACCCCTACGAGCAGTACTTC
TRBJ1-2 | TRBV27 | - | - | CASSIGAGWENYGYTF | TGTGCCAGCAGTATTGGGGCAGGGTGGGAAAACTATGGCTACACCTTC
TRBJ2-7 | TRBV9 | - | TRBD1 | CASSAGDRDYYEQYF | TGTGCCAGCAGTGCAGGGGACAGGGATTACTACGAGCAGTACTTC
TRBJ2-7 | TRBV27 | - | - | CASSEGGLYEQYF | TGTGCCAGCAGCGAGGGGGGGCTCTACGAGCAGTACTTC
TRBJ1-5 | TRBV10-3 | - | TRBD1 | CAISRDRGLRSNQPQHF | TGTGCCATCAGTAGGGACAGGGGGCTTCGCAGCAATCAGCCCCAGCATTTT
TRBJ1-2 | TRBV18 | once | - | CASSPPDLAVRYGYTF | TGTGCCAGCTCACCACCGGACTTGGCAGTACGTTATGGCTACACCTTC
TRBJ2-3 | TRBV7-2 | - | - | CASRSTSSTQYF | TGTGCCAGCAGGAGTACCTCCTCTACGCAGTATTTT
TRBJ1-1 | TRBV9 | - | TRBD1 | CASSPDRVHTEAFF | TGTGCCAGCAGCCCCGACAGGGTACACACTGAAGCTTTCTTT
TRBJ2-3 | TRBV6-5 | medium-sized | TRBD2 | CASSYGGRTTDTQYF | TGTGCCAGCAGTTACGGCGGGAGGACCACAGATACGCAGTATTTT
TRBJ1-2 | TRBV6-5 | - | - | CASSYSINGIDGYTF | TGTGCCAGCAGTTACTCGATTAACGGGATCGATGGCTACACCTTC
TRBJ1-2 | TRBV6-5 | - | - | CASSPRVNYGYTF | TGTGCCAGCAGCCCCCGGGTTAACTATGGCTACACCTTC
TRBJ2-7 | TRBV27 | - | TRBD2 | CASSLYGLMGLVNEQYF | TGTGCCAGCAGTTTATATGGGCTCATGGGACTAGTGAACGAGCAGTACTTC
TRBJ2-3 | TRBV6-1 | - | - | CASSEWRAGTDTQYF | TGTGCCAGCAGTGAATGGAGGGCTGGGACAGATACGCAGTATTTT
TRBJ2-1 | TRBV5-1 | once | TRBD2 | CASSHSGGSYNEQFF | TGCGCCAGCAGCCATAGCGGGGGATCCTACAATGAGCAGTTCTTC
TRBJ1-5 | TRBV19 | - | - | CASSIVGRLDQPQHF | TGTGCCAGTAGTATTGTAGGCAGACTAGATCAGCCCCAGCATTTT
TRBJ1-5 | TRBV18 | - | TRBD1 | CASQGGGNQPQHF | TGTGCCAGCCAGGGGGGTGGCAATCAGCCCCAGCATTTT
TRBJ2-7 | TRBV6-5 | - | - | CASSYGRRAYEQYF | TGTGCCAGCAGTTACGGTCGGCGGGCCTACGAGCAGTACTTC